The 29 T cell receptor beta chains below all came from one sample that was sequenced in a study of blood T cell repertoires in COVID-19. TCRdb's copy holds only in-frame clones and misses some; the assay was immunoSEQ multiplex PCR. The table records 55,000 to 75,000 clones, under 95% of them present only once. Sequencing was performed on peripheral blood. Receptor source: a human donor in a cohort sampled during active COVID-19.

As for this clone: A junction end diverges from the germline sequence, so it may reflect a read error. V and J are TRBV7-3 and TRBJ2-7; 12 positions agree with TRBD1. The germline gives CDR1 SGHTA, CDR2 FQGTGA. There are 13 residues in the CDR3. CDR3 bases: TGTGCCAGCAGCGCAACCCCGGGACAGGGGGCTCTCTTC. Translated, it gives CASSATPGQGALF.

The CDR3 DNA follows: TGTGCCAGCAGCTTCCCCTCCACAGATACGCAGTATTTT. It codes for CASSFPSTDTQYF. The rearrangement joins TRBV7-9 to TRBJ2-3, with D hard to call. The length of the CDR3 is 13 residues. The V end lost 3 bases, the J end lost 2 bases, and 6 bases lay between the germline ends. Looked up from germline, CDR1 is SEHNR and CDR2 is FQNEAQ (reference sequence). The entire variable domain, with the rest obtained from reference TRBV7-9 and TRBJ2-3, is as follows: DTGVSQNPRHKITKRGQNVTFRCDPISEHNRLYWYRQTLGQGPEFLTYFQNEAQLEKSRLLSDRFSAERPKGSFSTLEIQRTEQGDSAMYLCASSFPSTDTQYFGPGTRLTVL.

A single count supports this clone. The genes are TRBV7-8 and TRBJ1-6; D call uncertain. There are 14 residues in the CDR3. Trimming removed 10 bases at V and 1 base at J, with 11 bases between. Germline V CDR1 and CDR2: SGHVS, FQNEAQ. This CDR3 is CATIKQSYNSPLHF. The DNA for the CDR3 is TGTGCCACGATAAAGCAATCCTATAATTCACCCCTCCACTTT.

This sequence joins TRBV7-8 and TRBJ2-3; D is unresolved. The germline V and J ends were trimmed by 2 bases and 6 bases, with 6 bases remaining between them. CDR1 is SGHVS and CDR2 is FQNEAQ in the germline V gene. The CDR3 length is 12 residues. In DNA, the CDR3 is TGTGCCAGCAGCTTACGGTCCGATACGCAGTATTTT. This encodes CASSLRSDTQYF.

The chain combines TRBV18 with TRBJ1-2; 11 bases align to TRBD1. This CDR3 is built from 14 residues. V was clipped by 4 bases and J by 6 bases; unmatched bases: 4. Germline V gene lookup returns CDR1 KGHSH and CDR2 LQKENI. The CDR3 protein is CASSLDRGLDGYTF. As DNA, the CDR3 is TGTGCCAGCTCACTGGACAGGGGGCTGGATGGCTACACCTTC.

The V and J genes are TRBV11-2 and TRBJ1-2; tentatively, D is TRBD1 (6 bases). Germline V gives CDR1 SGHAT, CDR2 FQNNGV. Between the trimmed V and J ends, which lost 5 bases and 4 bases, there was a span of 14 bases. The CDR3 is 14 residues long. This CDR3 is CASSPNRVFYGYTF. In nucleotides, the CDR3 is TGTGCCAGCAGCCCCAACAGGGTTTTCTATGGCTACACCTTC.

The chain is built from TRBV7-3 and TRBJ2-7; 10 bases map to TRBD1. This CDR3 comprises 15 residues. Germline V gene lookup returns CDR1 SGHTA and CDR2 FQGTGA. V lost 3 bases to trimming and J lost 3 bases; unmatched junction nucleotides: 5. The CDR3 nucleotides are TGTGCCAGCAGCTTCCGGGACAGGGGTTACTACGAGCAGTACTTC. Its protein is CASSFRDRGYYEQYF.

The V call is TRBV6-5, the J call TRBJ2-7, with D tentatively TRBD1 (5 bases). The CDR3 contains 15 residues. Trimming removed 4 bases from V and 3 bases from J, with 16 bases in between. The V gene's germline CDR1 is MNHEY and CDR2 SVGAGI. CDR3 sequence (DNA): TGTGCCAGCAGTTCTCGTCGCAGGGATTACTACGAGCAGTACTTC. Encoded protein: CASSSRRRDYYEQYF.

The chain carries TRBV29-1 and TRBJ1-2, with D unclear. V lost 1 base, J lost 4 bases, and 4 bases lay in between. CDR3 length equals 11 residues. CDR1 SQVTM and CDR2 ANQGSEA come from the germline V gene. The chain's CDR3 is CSVEAVYGYTF. The CDR3 DNA sequence: TGCAGCGTTGAAGCGGTCTATGGCTACACCTTC.

The J gene is TRBJ2-2, the V gene TRBV4-1; 9 bases match TRBD1. Germline CDR1 and CDR2: MGHRA and YSYEKL. V shed 2 bases and J 4 bases; nucleotides not matched to a gene: 2. This CDR3 spans 15 amino acids. The CDR3 here is CASSQRTGVTGELFF. The CDR3 coding sequence is TGCGCCAGCAGCCAAAGGACAGGGGTCACCGGGGAGCTGTTTTTT.

The chain uses TRBV6-5 and TRBJ1-5; 8 bases are shared with TRBD1. Germline V gives CDR1 MNHEY, CDR2 SVGAGI. V trimming: 6 bases; J trimming: 0 bases; junction bases outside the gene matches: 4. This CDR3 has 15 amino acids. The CDR3 loop is CASSPDRDSNQPQHF. CDR3 in DNA: TGTGCCAGCAGCCCGGACAGGGATAGCAATCAGCCCCAGCATTTT.

The chain links TRBV28 to TRBJ2-7; no reliable D call. The CDR3 loop spans 10 amino acids. CDR1 MDHEN and CDR2 SYDVKM come from the germline V gene. Between the trimmed V and J ends, which lost 10 bases and 6 bases, there was a span of 10 bases. The CDR3 sequence: CATGPSEQYF. The CDR3 DNA is TGTGCCACCGGCCCTAGCGAGCAGTACTTC.

The rearrangement links TRBV2 to TRBJ1-1; D unresolved. The germline gives CDR1 SNHLY, CDR2 FYNNEI. Trimming shortened V by 5 bases and J by 10 bases, and 11 bases separated the two germline ends. The CDR3 length is 11 residues. The CDR3 sequence: CASSPGRRAFF. The CDR3 DNA reads as TGTGCCAGCAGTCCTGGGAGGAGAGCTTTCTTT.

The chain is built from TRBV27 and TRBJ1-1; D remains ambiguous. Trimming took 0 bases from V and 10 from J, leaving 12 bases between them. Germline-derived CDR1 and CDR2 are MNHEY and SMNVEV (reference sequence). The CDR3 totals 13 residues. As DNA, the CDR3 is TGTGCCAGCAGTTTATCCCCCGGGGAAGGAGCTTTCTTT. It encodes CASSLSPGEGAFF.

The chain combines TRBV27 with TRBJ2-7; D uncertain. V was pared by 4 bases and J by 0 bases, with 7 bases between. In germline, CDR1 is MNHEY, CDR2 SMNVEV (reference sequence). This CDR3 is 13 amino acids long. The CDR3 spells CASSYASSYEQYF. Here the CDR3 DNA reads TGTGCCAGCAGTTACGCTAGCTCCTACGAGCAGTACTTC.

This clone was seen a handful of times. This chain joins TRBV7-8 and TRBJ1-2, with a weak D call TRBD1 (6 bases). V was clipped by 1 base and J by 1 base, with 10 bases between them. CDR3 length: 15 amino acids. Germline V lookup: CDR1 SGHVS, CDR2 FQNEAQ. As DNA, the CDR3 is TGTGCCAGCAGCTTAGGGGGAGGGGGTAACTATGGCTACACCTTC. Residues: CASSLGGGGNYGYTF.

The table lists this clone with a count of one. This chain connects TRBV7-9 to TRBJ2-6; 7 positions match TRBD2. V shed 3 bases and J 2 bases; nucleotides not matched to a gene: 10. The CDR3 covers 18 residues. Germline V gene sequence: CDR1 SEHNR, CDR2 FQNEAQ (reference sequence). The CDR3 protein is CASSFPAGAVPGANVLTF. The CDR3 nucleotides read TGTGCCAGCAGCTTCCCCGCGGGAGCGGTTCCTGGGGCCAACGTCCTGACTTTC. The entire variable domain, with the rest obtained from reference TRBV7-9 and TRBJ2-6, is as follows: DTGVSQNPRHKITKRGQNVTFRCDPISEHNRLYWYRQTLGQGPEFLTYFQNEAQLEKSRLLSDRFSAERPKGSFSTLEIQRTEQGDSAMYLCASSFPAGAVPGANVLTFGAGSRLTVL.

The chain links TRBV12-3 or TRBV12-4 to TRBJ1-5; 8 nucleotides line up with TRBD1. The CDR3 length is 12 residues. V shed 11 bases and J 7 bases; nucleotides not matched to a gene: 7. In DNA, the CDR3 is TGTGCCTCAGGACAGGGAGGGCAGCCCCAGCATTTT. Protein: CASGQGGQPQHF.

V gene TRBV11-2 combines with J gene TRBJ1-4, with D possibly TRBD1 on 6 matching bases. The CDR3 totals 15 residues. Per germline, CDR1 SGHAT and CDR2 FQNNGV. V lost 3 bases to trimming and J lost 6 bases, with 14 bases between them. The CDR3 reads CASSFGRGGDEKLFF. In nucleotides, the CDR3 is TGTGCCAGCAGCTTTGGTAGGGGGGGCGATGAAAAACTGTTTTTT.

The J gene is TRBJ1-4, the V gene TRBV11-2, with a tentative D call TRBD1 (6 bases). Germline V CDR1 and CDR2: SGHAT, FQNNGV. V was clipped by 5 bases and J by 12 bases, with 22 bases between them. The CDR3 has 15 amino acids. The CDR3 protein is CASSRGDTKGWELFF. The CDR3 DNA sequence: TGTGCCAGCAGCCGGGGGGACACCAAGGGCTGGGAACTGTTTTTT. The full variable domain, rest sourced from reference TRBV11-2 and TRBJ1-4, is EAGVAQSPRYKIIEKRQSVAFWCNPISGHATLYWYQQILGQGPKLLIQFQNNGVVDDSQLPKDRFSAERLKGVDSTLKIQPAKLEDSAVYLCASSRGDTKGWELFFGSGTQLSVL.

Only one count was recorded for this clone. The chain has TRBV6-5 and TRBJ2-2; D perhaps matches TRBD1 (6 bases). The CDR3 is 14 residues long. The germline gives CDR1 MNHEY, CDR2 SVGAGI. The ends were cut back, 10 bases at V and 5 bases at J, with 17 bases in the middle. CDR3 region: CANVKGVGTGELFF. Written as DNA, the CDR3 is TGTGCCAACGTGAAGGGGGTGGGAACCGGGGAGCTGTTTTTT.

J is TRBJ1-2 and V is TRBV24-1; D gene uncertain. The CDR3 totals 13 residues. Germline assignment: CDR1 KGHDR and CDR2 SFDVKD. Trimming took 2 bases from V and 8 from J, leaving 11 bases between them. The DNA of the CDR3 is TGTGCCACCAGTGATTCAAACCCTCGGGGCTACACCTTC. Translating it yields CATSDSNPRGYTF.

The J gene is TRBJ1-2, the V gene TRBV13; a weak D match, TRBD1 (6 bases). Germline CDR1 is PRHDT and CDR2 is FYEKMQ (reference sequence). This CDR3 has 15 amino acids. V was shortened by 7 bases and J by 2 bases, with 17 bases between the two germline ends. The CDR3 nucleotides read TGTGCCAGCACCCCTTTCGGACAGCTAAACTATGGCTACACCTTC. Its translation is CASTPFGQLNYGYTF.

CDR3 sequence reads: CASSSGLFGEKLFF. The CDR3, as DNA: TGTGCCAGCAGTTCGGGACTCTTTGGTGAAAAACTGTTTTTT. The chain is built from TRBV27 and TRBJ1-4, with D possibly being TRBD1 (5 bases). In germline, CDR1 is MNHEY, CDR2 SMNVEV (reference sequence). Trimming stripped 4 bases from V and 7 bases from J, with 13 bases between. The CDR3 contains 14 residues.

The chain couples TRBV9 to TRBJ1-5; tentatively, D is TRBD1 (5 bases). The V and J ends lost 4 bases and 7 bases respectively, with 9 bases between them. The germline gives CDR1 SGDLS, CDR2 YYNGEE. The CDR3 loop spans 12 amino acids. The DNA of the CDR3 is TGTGCCAGCAGCCTGGGGGGGCAGCCCCAGCATTTT. It yields the protein CASSLGGQPQHF.

The genes are TRBV12-3 or TRBV12-4 and TRBJ1-2, with D maybe TRBD1 (5 bases). This CDR3 contains 13 residues. The V end was cut by 5 bases, the J end by 6 bases, with 13 bases between. CDR3 nucleotide sequence: TGTGCCAGCAGTCTCGGACATATTAATGGCTACACCTTC. Translating gives CASSLGHINGYTF.

The chain has TRBV24-1 and TRBJ1-2; TRBD1 matches at 11 bases. This CDR3 is built from 14 residues. Trimming removed 3 bases from V and 8 bases from J; junction bases left unmatched: 4. The germline gives CDR1 KGHDR, CDR2 SFDVKD. The CDR3 loop is CATSDPRDRGGYTF. DNA for the CDR3: TGTGCCACCAGTGATCCCCGGGACAGGGGGGGCTACACCTTC.

V gene TRBV9 combines with J gene TRBJ2-7, with TRBD1 identical over 7 bases. This CDR3 region has 16 residues. From germline, CDR1 is SGDLS and CDR2 YYNGEE. V lost 0 bases, J lost 0 bases, and 6 bases stayed unmatched. CDR3 sequence: CASSVGGGPGSYEQYF. CDR3 nucleotide sequence: TGTGCCAGCAGCGTAGGAGGGGGCCCCGGCTCCTACGAGCAGTACTTC.

This sequence joins TRBV30 and TRBJ1-2; D is unresolved. The germline V gene has CDR1 GTSNPN and CDR2 SVGIG (reference sequence). V shed 2 bases and J shed 9 bases, with 13 bases lying between them. CDR3 length equals 12 residues. The CDR3 region has the DNA TGTGCCTGGAGTATCCCAGGTCGCCGCTACACCTTC. Translation: CAWSIPGRRYTF.